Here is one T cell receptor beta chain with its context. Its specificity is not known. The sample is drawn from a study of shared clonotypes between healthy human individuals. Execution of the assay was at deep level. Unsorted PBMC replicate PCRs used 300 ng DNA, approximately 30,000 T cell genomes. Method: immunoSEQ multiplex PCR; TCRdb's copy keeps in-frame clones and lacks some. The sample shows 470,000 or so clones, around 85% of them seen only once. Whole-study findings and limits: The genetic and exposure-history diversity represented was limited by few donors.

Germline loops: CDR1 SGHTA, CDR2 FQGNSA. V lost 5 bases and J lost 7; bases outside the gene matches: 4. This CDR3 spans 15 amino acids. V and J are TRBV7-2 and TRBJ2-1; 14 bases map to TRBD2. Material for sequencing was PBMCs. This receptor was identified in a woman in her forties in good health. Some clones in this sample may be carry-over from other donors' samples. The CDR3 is CASSPRTSGRNEQFF. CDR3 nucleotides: TGTGCCAGCAGCCCTCGGACTAGCGGGAGGAATGAGCAGTTCTTC.